The 22 T cell receptor beta chains below were found in one sample sequenced in a study of cytotoxic CD8 clonotypes in ibrutinib-treated CLL. Assay used: immunoSEQ multiplex PCR; TCRdb lists only in-frame clones, some missing. The table records 250,000 to 350,000 clones, around 77% of them present only once. The sequences come from PBMCs, collected at disease progression, from a patient treated with ibrutinib. The origin of the receptors is a human donor with chronic lymphocytic leukemia.

The rearrangement joins TRBV7-9 to TRBJ1-3; D unresolved. The CDR3 is made up of 14 amino acids. Germline CDR1 is SEHNR and CDR2 is FQNEAQ (reference sequence). Trimming stripped 5 bases from V and 0 bases from J, with 8 bases between. CDR3 coding DNA: TGTGCCAGCAGCCTTACAGTCTCTGGAAACACCATATATTTT. Encoded protein: CASSLTVSGNTIYF.

The rearrangement uses TRBV28 and TRBJ2-2, with D possibly matching TRBD1 (5 bases). V lost 7 bases and J 1 base, leaving 10 bases between the germline ends. This CDR3 contains 14 residues. Germline CDR1 is MDHEN and CDR2 is SYDVKM. As DNA, the CDR3 is TGTGCCAGCATCGTCCAGGGGAACACCGGGGAGCTGTTTTTT. The encoded protein is CASIVQGNTGELFF.

The chain joins TRBV10-2 to TRBJ1-2, with unresolved D. The germline V gene encodes CDR1 WSHSY and CDR2 SAAADI. V gave up 1 base and J gave up 8 bases, with 5 bases separating them. CDR3 size: 11 residues. The CDR3 here is CASSELQGYTF. The CDR3 nucleotides are TGCGCCAGCAGTGAGTTGCAGGGCTACACCTTC.

A remark on this clone: One junction end disagrees with the germline gene, perhaps due to a read error. The V call is TRBV7-9, the J call TRBJ1-1, with a possible D match to TRBD1 (6 bases). Germline CDR1 reads SEHNR; CDR2 reads FQNEAQ (reference sequence). This CDR3 contains 11 residues. This CDR3 is CASSLAQGPFF. DNA for the CDR3: TGTGCCAGCAGCTTAGCCCAGGGGCCATTTTTT.

V usage is TRBV5-6 and J usage is TRBJ1-5; possibly TRBD1 for D (5 bases). This CDR3 comprises 15 residues. Germline V gene lookup returns CDR1 SGHDT and CDR2 YYEEEE. The V and J ends lost 0 bases and 5 bases respectively, with 12 bases between them. Here the CDR3 DNA reads TGTGCCAGCAGCTTGGGCAGGGAAAATCATCAGCCCCAGCATTTT. Translating it yields CASSLGRENHQPQHF.

The rearrangement joins TRBV5-1 to TRBJ2-3, with 10 bases fitting TRBD2. Losses at the gene ends were 0 bases for V and 6 bases for J; bases not matched to a gene: 7. Germline values: CDR1 SGHRS, CDR2 YFSETQ. The CDR3 is made up of 16 amino acids. The CDR3 DNA reads as TGCGCCAGCAGCTTGGTGCTAGCGGGGGTCAGTGATACGCAGTATTTT. It translates to CASSLVLAGVSDTQYF.

This clone was seen a few times. The chain couples TRBV15 to TRBJ2-2; D uncertain. With 0 bases removed from V and 6 bases from J, the gap between germline ends came to 8 bases. CDR3 length: 14 residues. Germline CDR1 and CDR2: LNHNV and YYDKDF (reference sequence). CDR3 DNA: TGTGCCACCAGCAGAGACATGGTACCCGGGGAGCTGTTTTTT. Translated: CATSRDMVPGELFF.

The V and J genes are TRBV6-5 and TRBJ1-5; D remains unclear. With 4 bases removed from V and 0 bases from J, the gap between germline ends came to 7 bases. CDR1 MNHEY and CDR2 SVGAGI come from the germline V gene. CDR3 size: 14 residues. The CDR3 nucleotides read TGTGCCAGCAGTTCTGAGAATAGCAATCAGCCCCAGCATTTT. Protein: CASSSENSNQPQHF.

This clone was seen just once. J is TRBJ1-2 and V is TRBV29-1, with TRBD1 as a possible D gene (6 bases). The germline V and J ends were trimmed by 0 bases and 7 bases, with 21 bases remaining between them. CDR1 and CDR2 from the germline V gene are SQVTM and ANQGSEA. The CDR3 spans 16 residues. CDR3 in amino acids: CSVEEGPRSPGAGYTF. As DNA, the CDR3 is TGCAGCGTTGAAGAAGGCCCTCGTTCCCCGGGGGCTGGCTACACCTTC.

The chain employs TRBV5-1 and TRBJ2-7, with D maybe TRBD1 (6 bases). Trimming took off 6 bases at V and 2 bases at J, with 15 bases between the two ends. CDR3 length equals 14 residues. Germline CDR1 SGHRS, CDR2 YFSETQ. The CDR3 protein is CASTPRDNTYEQYF. CDR3 in DNA: TGCGCCAGCACCCCCCGGGACAATACCTACGAGCAGTACTTC.

V and J are TRBV4-3 and TRBJ2-2; no reliable D call. Germline V gives CDR1 LGHNA, CDR2 YSLEER. The CDR3 totals 13 residues. V dropped 1 base and J dropped 6 bases, with 6 bases sitting between them. CDR3 coding DNA: TGCGCCAGCAGCCAAGGCCCCCCCGGGGAGCTGTTTTTT. This codes for CASSQGPPGELFF.

The J gene is TRBJ2-2, the V gene TRBV4-1; D is unresolved. The CDR3 is made up of 15 amino acids. Looked up from germline, CDR1 is MGHRA and CDR2 is YSYEKL. V lost 3 bases and J lost 1, with 9 bases in between. The CDR3 DNA sequence: TGCGCCAGCAGCCAGCGTTTCCAGAACACCGGGGAGCTGTTTTTT. Amino acid sequence: CASSQRFQNTGELFF.

V and J are TRBV4-1 and TRBJ2-7; D possibly matches TRBD1 or TRBD2 (5 bases each). V gave up 4 bases and J gave up 2 bases, with 12 bases separating them. The CDR3 has 14 residues. From germline, CDR1 is MGHRA and CDR2 YSYEKL. This CDR3 reads CASSPHEGTYEQYF. The CDR3 DNA reads as TGCGCCAGCAGCCCCCATGAGGGGACCTACGAGCAGTACTTC.

This chain links TRBV5-1 with TRBJ1-5; 8 bases fit TRBD1. The germline V gene has CDR1 SGHRS and CDR2 YFSETQ. Germline trimming cut 4 bases from V and 0 bases from J; bases unmatched to any gene: 9. The CDR3 is 17 amino acids. The DNA for the CDR3 is TGCGCCAGCAGCACCCGACAGGGGACCTATAGCAATCAGCCCCAGCATTTT. This sequence encodes CASSTRQGTYSNQPQHF.

V is TRBV5-6 and J is TRBJ1-2; TRBD1 matches at 10 bases. The junction had 12 bases not matched to a gene; V was cut back by 7 bases and J by 3 bases. Germline CDR1 SGHDT, CDR2 YYEEEE. CDR3 length: 16 amino acids. Written as DNA, the CDR3 is TGTGCCAGCGGGTTGACAGGGGGCGAGGGGTACTATGGCTACACCTTC. This sequence encodes CASGLTGGEGYYGYTF. Filled out from reference TRBV5-6 and TRBJ1-2, the complete variable domain reads DAGVTQSPTHLIKTRGQQVTLRCSPKSGHDTVSWYQQALGQGPQFIFQYYEEEERQRGNFPDRFSGHQFPNYSSELNVNALLLGDSALYLCASGLTGGEGYYGYTFGSGTRLTVV.

The chain couples TRBV10-3 to TRBJ2-4, with 11 positions matching TRBD1. The length of the CDR3 is 16 residues. Germline-derived CDR1 and CDR2 are ENHRY and SYGVKD. Unmatched junction bases numbered 10, after V lost 6 bases and J lost 6 bases. The CDR3 sequence: CAISIGQGAAINIQYF. CDR3 DNA sequence: TGTGCCATCAGCATCGGACAGGGGGCAGCAATAAACATTCAGTACTTC.

This chain uses TRBV11-3 with TRBJ2-1; 7 positions match TRBD2. Germline-derived CDR1 and CDR2 are SGHNT and YENEEA. The CDR3 spans 13 residues. J lost 4 bases, V lost 5 bases, and 2 bases had no gene match. Here the CDR3 DNA reads TGTGCCAGCAGCAAGGGACTATACAATGAGCAGTTCTTC. Amino acids: CASSKGLYNEQFF.

This chain joins TRBV19 and TRBJ2-7; D not resolved. The V gene's germline CDR1 is LNHDA and CDR2 SQIVND (reference sequence). The CDR3 length is 13 residues. V was trimmed by 1 base and J by 3 bases, leaving 7 bases between them. For the CDR3, the DNA is TGTGCCAGTAGTATAGTCAACAGCTACGAGCAGTACTTC. Protein sequence: CASSIVNSYEQYF.

The CDR3, as DNA: TGCGCCAGCAGCTTGGGGGGCAACCACCAAGAGACCCAGTACTTC. Its protein is CASSLGGNHQETQYF. The chain couples TRBV5-1 to TRBJ2-5, with D tentatively TRBD1 (5 bases). The CDR3 extends over 15 amino acids. Germline V gene data show CDR1 as SGHRS and CDR2 as YFSETQ. The ends were cut back, 0 bases at V and 0 bases at J, with 9 bases in the middle.

This clone was seen a handful of times. The genes are TRBV4-1 and TRBJ1-3; D call uncertain. The germline gives CDR1 MGHRA, CDR2 YSYEKL. The CDR3 contains 14 residues. V was trimmed by 1 base and J by 8 bases, leaving 12 bases between them. CDR3 sequence reads: CASSQAGWRHTIYF. In DNA, the CDR3 is TGCGCCAGCAGCCAAGCGGGGTGGAGGCACACCATATATTTT.

This chain uses TRBV10-3 with TRBJ1-2, with D hard to call. The CDR3 covers 11 residues. Trimming cost V 9 bases and J 4 bases, with 9 bases left between them. Germline V CDR1 and CDR2: ENHRY, SYGVKD. CDR3 in DNA: TGTGCCATTAGATCAGCCTATGGCTACACCTTC. Translating gives CAIRSAYGYTF.

Written as DNA, the CDR3 is TGCAGCGCCGGCCGGGACACGGCGCTGGTTGGGACCCAGTACTTC. Its translation: CSAGRDTALVGTQYF. The chain carries TRBV29-1 and TRBJ2-5, with D perhaps TRBD1 (6 bases). The ends were cut back, 7 bases at V and 7 bases at J, with 25 bases in the middle. This CDR3 comprises 15 residues. The germline CDR1 and CDR2 sequences are SQVTM and ANQGSEA. The full variable domain, completed using reference TRBV29-1 and TRBJ2-5, is SAVISQKPSRDICQRGTSLTIQCQVDSQVTMMFWYRQQPGQSLTLIATANQGSEATYESGFVIDKFPISRPNLTFSTLTVSNMSPEDSSIYLCSAGRDTALVGTQYFGPGTRLLVL.